This is a list of T cell receptor beta chains from one sample in a study of tumor and adjacent non-tumor tissue in lung cancer. TCRdb processed the multiplex PCR reads anew with MiXCR; each CDR3 protein has one entry. The sample includes about 75,000 distinct CDR3 sequences, 55% to 70% of them seen just once. Sequencing input: distant non-tumor lung tissue. The receptors were gathered from a woman aged 50 to 60 with non-small cell lung cancer. CDR3s include the opening cysteine and the closing phenylalanine or tryptophan. The D gene is left open where the match is weak. Expanded clones get a size class; other rows say once, few or many, or leave the size out.

d_call j_call clone_size v_call cdr3_nt cdr3_aa
NA TRBJ1-6 few TRBV7-8 TGTGCCAGCAGCCAGAGGGGCCCCTATTCACCCCTCCACTTT CASSQRGPYSPLHF
TRBD2 TRBJ2-7 NA TRBV11-2 TGTCCCAGCACCTTACTAGCGGGAGGGTACGGGCAGTACTTC CPSTLLAGGYGQYF
NA TRBJ2-3 NA TRBV11-1 TGTGCCATCAGCATAACTACAAGGGCTGATACGCAGTATTTT CAISITTRADTQYF
TRBD2 TRBJ2-7 NA TRBV11-2 TGTGCCAACGGCTTACTAGCGGGAGGGTACGAGCATTACTTC CANGLLAGGYEHYF
TRBD1 TRBJ2-5 many TRBV20-1 TGCAGTGCTAGAGATCTAGAACAGGGGATGGAGACCCAGTACTTC CSARDLEQGMETQYF
NA TRBJ2-2 NA TRBV11-3 TGTGCCAGCAGCTCCCGTGGGGGGCTAAACACCTGGGAGCTGTTTTTT CASSSRGGLNTWELFF
NA TRBJ2-5 many TRBV20-1 TGCAGTGCTAGACTAACCAGCCAAGAGACCCAGTACTTC CSARLTSQETQYF
TRBD1 TRBJ1-6 NA TRBV6-5 TGTACTAGCAGAGGGACAGGGGATTCACCCCTCCACTTT CTSRGTGDSPLHF
TRBD2 TRBJ2-5 NA TRBV29-1 TGCGGCGTTGCGGTCAATAGCGGGAGGTTTGTGGAGACCCATTACTTC CGVAVNSGRFVETHYF
NA TRBJ2-5 NA TRBV5-6 TGTGCCAGCAGCTGGAATTGGACGACGCAGAGTGAGACCCAGTACTTC CASSWNWTTQSETQYF
NA TRBJ1-1 many TRBV29-1 TGCAGCGGGGAACAGGGATCTGAAGCTTTCTTT CSGEQGSEAFF
NA TRBJ2-1 few TRBV20-1 TGCAGTGCTAGAGCCGACCCCAGGCGGAGTAACAATAAGCAGTTCTTT CSARADPRRSNNKQFF
NA TRBJ2-7 NA TRBV11-2 TGTGCCAGCAGCTTAACACAGGGCGCTGCCTACGAGCAGTACTTC CASSLTQGAAYEQYF
NA TRBJ2-7 NA TRBV29-1 TGCAGCGTCGGGAATAGCGGTTACTCCTACGAGCAGTGCTTC CSVGNSGYSYEQCF
NA TRBJ2-5 NA TRBV4-1 TGCACTAGCAGCCAAGGTGGCAGGGGAGGGGATAGAGAGACCCAGTACTTC CTSSQGGRGGDRETQYF
TRBD2 TRBJ2-3 NA TRBV20-1 TGCAGTGCTAGAGACTTAGCGGGAAGCAAAGATACACAGTATTTT CSARDLAGSKDTQYF
NA TRBJ2-5 many TRBV20-1 TGCAGTGCTAGAGAACCCGCAGGGAAAGAGACCCAGTACTTC CSAREPAGKETQYF
NA TRBJ2-4 NA TRBV12-3/TRBV12-4 TGTGCCAGCAGTTTAGGCAATAGGACCAAAAACATTCAGTATTTC CASSLGNRTKNIQYF
TRBD2 TRBJ2-3 many TRBV4-1 TGCGCCAGCAGCCAACCACCACTTAGGACTAGCGGGAGTTTCGCAGATACGCAGTATTTT CASSQPPLRTSGSFADTQYF
TRBD2 TRBJ2-5 NA TRBV7-9 TGTGCCAGCACTCCTTCGGGACTAGCCACGGAGACACAGTACTTC CASTPSGLATETQYF
NA TRBJ2-3 NA TRBV29-1 TGCAGCGTTGATAAGTTGGCCCCCACAGATACACAGTATTTT CSVDKLAPTDTQYF
TRBD1 TRBJ1-1 NA TRBV6-2/TRBV6-3 TGTGCCAGCAGTAGTGACAGGGGCATGTACTCTGAAGCTTTCTTT CASSSDRGMYSEAFF
NA TRBJ2-1 NA TRBV11-2 TGTGCCTGCAGCTTAGTGTGTCAGACTAATGAGCAGTTCTTC CACSLVCQTNEQFF
TRBD1 TRBJ2-7 many TRBV29-1 TGCAGCGTCCAGGACAGGGCCGGTGGCGAGCAGTACTTC CSVQDRAGGEQYF
TRBD2 TRBJ2-5 NA TRBV6-1 TGTGCCAGCGGCCCAGGGACTAGCGGGAGGGCCAGGGGAGGGACCCAGTATTTC CASGPGTSGRARGGTQYF
NA TRBJ2-6 NA TRBV5-4 TGTGCCAGCAGCTCGGGGGGACAGGTTGTCGCTGGGGCCAACCTCCTGACTTTC CASSSGGQVVAGANLLTF
TRBD2 TRBJ2-1 few TRBV28 TGTGCCAGCAGTTCGCCGGGACTAACCTACAATGAGCAGTTCTTC CASSSPGLTYNEQFF
NA TRBJ2-2 NA TRBV11-2 TGTGCCAGCAGCCTCGTTGCGGCGGCCGGGGAGCTCTTTTTT CASSLVAAAGELFF